Given below is one TCR beta chain in context. CDR3 length: 19 residues. Germline-derived CDR1 and CDR2 are SGHVT and SQSDAQ. Trimming took 4 bases from V and 4 from J; bases not matched to a gene: 16. The source of the sample is a study of blood T cell repertoires in COVID-19. Study context: Acute-phase and convalescent COVID-19 samples originated in the United States, Italy and Spain. The analysed material was cDNA or gDNA that came from T cells, B-cell-depleted T cells, or PBMCs.

Profiling relied on immunoSEQ multiplex PCR, and the TCRdb table lists in-frame clones only, not all of them. The sample contains 270,000 or so clones, roughly 91% of which appear only once. Participants were aged roughly 18 to 89 years from around 24 US areas. Participants' reported clinical history set cohort assignment. This clonotype was obtained from a woman aged 40 to 50 with acute COVID-19. The sample consisted of PBMCs or T cells enriched from blood (not recorded which). The V and J genes are TRBV7-4 and TRBJ2-5; 12 bases are shared with TRBD1. This chain's CDR3 is CASSYRFYVSGQGAETQYF. CDR3 DNA sequence: TGTGCCAGCAGCTACCGATTCTATGTATCGGGACAGGGGGCAGAGACCCAGTACTTC.